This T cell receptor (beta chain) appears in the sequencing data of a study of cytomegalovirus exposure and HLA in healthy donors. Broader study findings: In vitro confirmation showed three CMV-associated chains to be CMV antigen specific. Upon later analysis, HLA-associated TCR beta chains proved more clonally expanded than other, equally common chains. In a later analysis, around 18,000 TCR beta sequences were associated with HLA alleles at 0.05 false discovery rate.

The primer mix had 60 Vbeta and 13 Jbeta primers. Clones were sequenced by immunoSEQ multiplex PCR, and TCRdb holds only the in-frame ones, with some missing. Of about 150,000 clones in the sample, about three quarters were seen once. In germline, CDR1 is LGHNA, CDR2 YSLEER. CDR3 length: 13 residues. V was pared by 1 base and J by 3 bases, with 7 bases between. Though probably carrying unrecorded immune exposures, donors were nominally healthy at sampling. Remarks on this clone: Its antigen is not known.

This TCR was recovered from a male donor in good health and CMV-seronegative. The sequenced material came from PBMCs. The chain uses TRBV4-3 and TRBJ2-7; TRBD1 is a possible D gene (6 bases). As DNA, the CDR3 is TGCGCCAGCAGCCAAGGGACAGACTACGAGCAGTACTTC. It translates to CASSQGTDYEQYF.